The 5 T cell receptor beta chains below all came from one sample that was sequenced in a study of shared clonotypes between healthy human individuals. Assay: immunoSEQ multiplex PCR; the TCRdb copy retains only in-frame clones and omits some. The sample contains fewer than 3 million clones, about nine tenths of which appear only once. Input material: naive CD4+ T cells from PBMCs. The subset is: CD45RA+ positively selected. The source is a man younger than 30 in good health. Some clones in this sample may be carry-over from other donors' samples.

The chain joins TRBV18 to TRBJ1-4, with D tentatively TRBD1 (5 bases). The CDR3 is made up of 14 amino acids. The V and J ends lost 1 base and 5 bases respectively, with 8 bases between them. Germline assignment: CDR1 KGHSH and CDR2 LQKENI. The DNA for the CDR3 is TGTGCCAGCTCACCACGACAGAGCAATGAAAAACTGTTTTTT. Its translation: CASSPRQSNEKLFF.

CDR3 coding DNA: TGTGCCAGCATACCGACAGGAGTAAACACTGAAGCTTTCTTT. Amino acids: CASIPTGVNTEAFF. The chain combines TRBV6-5 with TRBJ1-1; the D gene is possibly TRBD1 (6 bases). CDR3 length equals 14 residues. V was trimmed by 7 bases and J by 2 bases, leaving 14 bases between them. The germline V gene has CDR1 MNHEY and CDR2 SVGAGI.

The V gene is TRBV28, the J gene TRBJ2-7; D ambiguous. Between the trimmed V and J ends, which lost 2 bases and 6 bases, there was a span of 8 bases. Germline V CDR1 and CDR2: MDHEN, SYDVKM. The CDR3 length is 12 residues. CDR3 DNA sequence: TGTGCCAGCAGTTTACCAAATCGCGAGCAGTACTTC. Its protein is CASSLPNREQYF. Variable domain in full (rest from reference TRBV28 and TRBJ2-7): DVKVTQSSRYLVKRTGEKVFLECVQDMDHENMFWYRQDPGLGLRLIYFSYDVKMKEKGDIPEGYSVSREKKERFSLILESASTNQTSMYLCASSLPNREQYFGPGTRLTVT.

This chain uses TRBV7-9 with TRBJ1-4; 7 positions agree with TRBD1. The CDR3 totals 15 residues. CDR1 is SEHNR, CDR2 FQNEAQ, per germline (reference sequence). V shed 0 bases and J 6 bases; nucleotides not matched to a gene: 4. CDR3 nucleotide sequence: TGTGCCAGCAGCTTAGCGGGGACAGTTTATGAAAAACTGTTTTTT. Translating it yields CASSLAGTVYEKLFF. The complete variable domain, with remaining parts taken from reference TRBV7-9 and TRBJ1-4, reads DTGVSQNPRHKITKRGQNVTFRCDPISEHNRLYWYRQTLGQGPEFLTYFQNEAQLEKSRLLSDRFSAERPKGSFSTLEIQRTEQGDSAMYLCASSLAGTVYEKLFFGSGTQLSVL.

V and J are TRBV7-9 and TRBJ2-3; 8 bases line up with TRBD2. The CDR3 is 15 residues long. V was clipped by 1 base and J by 4 bases; unmatched bases: 4. Per the germline V gene, CDR1 is SEHNR and CDR2 is FQNEAQ (reference sequence). The CDR3 nucleotides are TGTGCCAGCAGCTTAGAAAGCGGGAGCGCAGATACGCAGTATTTT. Translating gives CASSLESGSADTQYF.